This T cell receptor beta chain was documented in a study of regulatory T cells in long-lasting Graves disease. The time point: persistent/refractory GD, antithyroid drugs over 5 years with positive TRAb. With RNA extracted from PBMCs as input, the TCR library was made. This clonotype was seen repeatedly, ten times or more. The CDR3 is 17 residues long. Germline V lookup: CDR1 MDHEN, CDR2 SYDVKM. With V trimmed by 6 bases and J by 1 base, 10 bases remained unmatched. Arm-PCR of CDR3 regions with iRepertoire HTBI primers generated TCR beta libraries. A single record per CDR3 protein comes from TCRdb applying MiXCR to the multiplex PCR reads. The sample has around 460,000 distinct CDR3 sequences; roughly a fifth are singletons.

The chain carries TRBV28 and TRBJ1-5, with 9 bases lining up with TRBD1. This sequence originates from a female donor with Graves disease. The specimen was peripheral blood mononuclear cells (PBMCs), collected when the disease was refractory, from a patient treated with antithyroid drugs. The CDR3 DNA follows: TGTGCCAGCAGCCTCGCCGACAGGGGGTTGAGCAATCAGCCCCAGCATTTT. Its translation is CASSLADRGLSNQPQHF.